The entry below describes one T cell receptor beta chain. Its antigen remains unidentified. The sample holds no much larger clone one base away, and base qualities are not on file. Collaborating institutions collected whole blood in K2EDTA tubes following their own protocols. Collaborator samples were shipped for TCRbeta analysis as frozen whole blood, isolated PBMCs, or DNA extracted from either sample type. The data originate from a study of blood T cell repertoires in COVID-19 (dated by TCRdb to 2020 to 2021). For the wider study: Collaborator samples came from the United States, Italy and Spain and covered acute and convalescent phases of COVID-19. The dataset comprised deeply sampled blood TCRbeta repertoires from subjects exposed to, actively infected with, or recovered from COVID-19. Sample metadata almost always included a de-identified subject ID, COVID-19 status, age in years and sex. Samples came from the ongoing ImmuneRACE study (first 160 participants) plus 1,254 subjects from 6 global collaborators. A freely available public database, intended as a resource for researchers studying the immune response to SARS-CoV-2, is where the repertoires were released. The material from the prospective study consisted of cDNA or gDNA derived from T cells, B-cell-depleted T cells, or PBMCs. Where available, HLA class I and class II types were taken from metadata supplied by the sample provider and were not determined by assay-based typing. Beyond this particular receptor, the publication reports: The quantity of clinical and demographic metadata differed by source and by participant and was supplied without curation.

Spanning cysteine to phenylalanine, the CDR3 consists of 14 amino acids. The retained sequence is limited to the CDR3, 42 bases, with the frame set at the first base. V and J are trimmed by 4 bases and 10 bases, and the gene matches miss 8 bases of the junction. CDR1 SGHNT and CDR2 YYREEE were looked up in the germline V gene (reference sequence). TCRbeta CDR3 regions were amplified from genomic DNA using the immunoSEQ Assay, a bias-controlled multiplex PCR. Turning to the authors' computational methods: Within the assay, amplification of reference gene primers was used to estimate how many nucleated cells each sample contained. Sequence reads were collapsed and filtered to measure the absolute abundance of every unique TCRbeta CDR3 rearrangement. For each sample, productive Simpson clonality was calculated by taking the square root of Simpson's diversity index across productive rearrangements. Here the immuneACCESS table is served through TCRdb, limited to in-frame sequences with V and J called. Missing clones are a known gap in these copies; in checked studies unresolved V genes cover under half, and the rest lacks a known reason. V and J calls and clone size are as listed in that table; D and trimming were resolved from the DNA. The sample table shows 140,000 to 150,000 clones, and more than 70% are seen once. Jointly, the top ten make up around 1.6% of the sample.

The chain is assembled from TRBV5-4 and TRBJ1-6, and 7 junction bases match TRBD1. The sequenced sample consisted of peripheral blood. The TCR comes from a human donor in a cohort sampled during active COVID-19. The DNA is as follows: TGTGCCAGCAGCGCCGGGACAGAACGCTCACCCCTCCACTTT. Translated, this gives CASSAGTERSPLHF.